In its sample, the clone carrying this T cell receptor beta chain was seen many times. Its antigen remains unknown. Total RNA amounting to 500 ng was the source from which TCR beta cDNA was made with a constant-region primer. A slightly modified ARM-PCR protocol with three nested multiplex PCR rounds produced these TCR beta libraries. The opening two PCR rounds, around 10 cycles each, paired TRBV1-TRBV30 forward primers with a C-beta reverse primer. Each CDR3 protein gets one entry after TCRdb re-called the multiplex PCR reads with MiXCR. This table holds some 120,000 distinct CDR3 sequences, around 60% found once. The CDR3 is 16 residues long. The J segment lost 3 bases and the V segment lost 2 bases, leaving 4 bases of the junction unmatched. Germline CDR1 MNHEY, CDR2 SVGAGI. This entry belongs to a study of tumor-infiltrating lymphocytes in primary liver carcinoma. Total RNA and DNA came together from about 21-30 mg of bulk tissue without cell sorting.

Study results and limitations: Blood trailed tumors significantly in top-250-clone fraction (p = 0.039). Among top clones, only about 7-25% appeared in all five tumor regions.

The sample consisted of liver tumor tissue from sampling region 3. Subset specified: tumor region T3, left-lateral pole. J is TRBJ1-6 and V is TRBV6-5; TRBD1 agrees at 7 bases. The sequence derives from a woman aged 55-70 years with primary liver carcinoma and hepatitis B virus infection. CDR3 DNA: TGTGCCAGCAGTTACGGATGGGACAGCTATAATTCACCCCTCCACTTT. Its translation is CASSYGWDSYNSPLHF.